The 21 T cell receptor beta chains below were found in one sample sequenced in a study of blood T cell repertoires in COVID-19. The protocol was immunoSEQ multiplex PCR, while the TCRdb copy is restricted to in-frame clones and leaves out a portion. The table includes about 45,000 clones, 88% detected once. Sequencing was done on a sample of peripheral blood. These receptors were obtained from a human donor in a cohort sampled during active COVID-19.

The V call is TRBV6-2 or TRBV6-3, the J call TRBJ2-5; no definite D call. This CDR3 is built from 13 residues. Trimming took 4 bases from V and 5 from J, leaving 11 bases between them. The V gene's germline CDR1 is MNHEY and CDR2 SVGEGT. The DNA for the CDR3 is TGTGCCAGCAGTTCGGTGGTCTTCGAGACCCAGTACTTC. This gives the protein CASSSVVFETQYF.

The J gene is TRBJ2-4, the V gene TRBV7-2; 10 positions match TRBD1. Germline V gene data show CDR1 as SGHTA and CDR2 as FQGNSA. The CDR3 runs 13 residues. J was trimmed by 7 bases and V by 4 bases; bases with no gene match: 1. This CDR3 reads CASSWGQGNIQYF. Here the CDR3 DNA reads TGTGCCAGCAGCTGGGGACAGGGGAACATTCAGTACTTC.

The chain recombines TRBV5-8 with TRBJ1-3; D gene unclear. Per germline, CDR1 SGHTS and CDR2 YDEGEE. The V and J ends lost 3 bases and 2 bases respectively, with 12 bases between them. This CDR3 region has 15 residues. The CDR3 nucleotides read TGTGCCAGCAGCTGGGCTGGGTTTCCTGGAAACACCATATATTTT. Its translation: CASSWAGFPGNTIYF. Full variable domain (missing parts from reference TRBV5-8 and TRBJ1-3): EAGVTQSPTHLIKTRGQQATLRCSPISGHTSVYWYQQALGLGLQFLLWYDEGEERNRGNFPPRFSGRQFPNYSSELNVNALELEDSALYLCASSWAGFPGNTIYFGEGSWLTVV.

The chain joins TRBV2 to TRBJ2-7, with 11 bases identical to TRBD2. From germline, CDR1 is SNHLY and CDR2 FYNNEI. The V gene end was trimmed by 9 bases and the J gene end by 6 bases; junction bases not matched to a gene: 10. The CDR3 consists of 14 residues. The CDR3 reads CASSGGAGRGEQYF. As DNA, the CDR3 is TGTGCCAGTAGCGGGGGGGCCGGTCGAGGCGAGCAGTACTTC.

This rearrangement joins TRBV2 to TRBJ2-7; perhaps TRBD1 as D (6 bases). V was clipped by 5 bases and J by 2 bases, with 13 bases between them. Germline CDR1 SNHLY, CDR2 FYNNEI. CDR3 length equals 14 residues. The CDR3 bases are TGTGCCAGCAGTAGGACAGAGCTAACCTACGAGCAGTACTTC. Translated: CASSRTELTYEQYF.

The chain combines TRBV5-4 with TRBJ2-7, with TRBD2 matching 9 bases. Trimming cost V 0 bases and J 2 bases; bases outside gene matches: 9. The CDR3 has 17 residues. Germline V gene data show CDR1 as SGHNT and CDR2 as YYREEE (reference sequence). The DNA for the CDR3 is TGTGCCAGCAGCTTGGCCTTAGGTAGCGGGGGCGCCTACGAGCAGTACTTC. Translation: CASSLALGSGGAYEQYF.

The chain recombines TRBV6-5 with TRBJ1-5; 8 nucleotides agree with TRBD1. The germline V gene encodes CDR1 MNHEY and CDR2 SVGAGI. V lost 6 bases to trimming and J lost 0 bases; unmatched junction nucleotides: 4. The CDR3 consists of 15 residues. The chain's CDR3 is CASSRTGGSNQPQHF. For the CDR3, the DNA is TGTGCCAGCAGCCGAACAGGGGGTAGCAATCAGCCCCAGCATTTT.

V and J are TRBV19 and TRBJ1-2; TRBD1 matches 8 bases. In germline, CDR1 is LNHDA, CDR2 SQIVND (reference sequence). This CDR3 contains 15 residues. Trimming took 4 bases from V and 7 from J; bases not matched to a gene: 11. In nucleotides, the CDR3 is TGTGCCAGTAGTAATCTCTCAGGGGGCGGCGGTGGCTACACCTTC. Translation gives CASSNLSGGGGGYTF.

V and J are TRBV10-3 and TRBJ1-1; 12 nucleotides align to TRBD1. The V gene end was trimmed by 4 bases and the J gene end by 5 bases; junction bases not matched to a gene: 5. Germline V CDR1 and CDR2: ENHRY, SYGVKD. The CDR3 totals 15 residues. CDR3 sequence: CAISGDRGPVTEAFF. DNA for the CDR3: TGTGCCATCAGTGGGGACAGGGGGCCCGTGACTGAAGCTTTCTTT.

V is TRBV2 and J is TRBJ2-2; 7 bases line up with TRBD1. This CDR3 contains 14 residues. Germline CDR1 SNHLY, CDR2 FYNNEI. Trimming took 7 bases from V and 8 from J; bases not matched to a gene: 10. In DNA, the CDR3 is TGTGCCAGCACTACGGTACAGGGGATTGGGGAGCTGTTTTTT. Its protein product is CASTTVQGIGELFF.

The CDR3 reads CASSLGTENTEAFF. Written as DNA, the CDR3 is TGTGCCAGCTCTCTCGGGACTGAGAACACTGAAGCTTTCTTT. The V call is TRBV18, the J call TRBJ1-1; tentatively, D is TRBD1 (5 bases). The V and J ends lost 6 bases and 1 base respectively, with 12 bases between them. CDR1 is KGHSH and CDR2 is LQKENI in the germline V gene. CDR3 length equals 14 residues.

This chain connects TRBV27 to TRBJ1-1; D might be TRBD1 (6 bases). Germline V lookup: CDR1 MNHEY, CDR2 SMNVEV (reference sequence). V was trimmed by 5 bases and J by 0 bases, leaving 16 bases between them. This CDR3 has 16 amino acids. The CDR3 bases are TGTGCCAGCAGTCTAAGGACAGCCATTATGAACACTGAAGCTTTCTTT. Translating it yields CASSLRTAIMNTEAFF.

On this clone itself: A much larger clone differs from this one at a single base, so this may be a read error. Different DNA sequences within this sample yield the same CDR3. DNA for the CDR3: TGCAGTGCTAGATCGGGGTTCGAGCAGTACTTC. It is translated as CSARSGFEQYF. V usage is TRBV20-1 and J usage is TRBJ2-7; tentatively, D is TRBD2 (5 bases). With 2 bases removed from V and 6 bases from J, the gap between germline ends came to 8 bases. CDR1 DFQATT and CDR2 SNEGSKA come from the germline V gene (reference sequence). This CDR3 has 11 residues.

The chain has TRBV3-1 (or the pseudogene TRBV3-2) and TRBJ2-7, with D possibly being TRBD1 (6 bases). The germline CDR1 and CDR2 sequences are LGHDT and YNNKEL (reference sequence). The CDR3 spans 15 residues. Trimming removed 2 bases at V and 2 bases at J, with 13 bases between. Here the CDR3 DNA reads TGTGCCAGCAGCCAACCGCAGGGGCCCGCCTACGAGCAGTACTTC. Translation: CASSQPQGPAYEQYF.

This chain joins TRBV9 and TRBJ2-6, with no clear D. The length of the CDR3 is 16 residues. In germline, CDR1 is SGDLS, CDR2 YYNGEE. V was clipped by 3 bases and J by 1 base, with 11 bases between them. CDR3 protein: CASSALSLSGANVLTF. The CDR3 DNA sequence: TGTGCCAGCAGCGCCCTATCACTATCTGGGGCCAACGTCCTGACTTTC.

The rearrangement links TRBV6-5 to TRBJ2-1, with 10 nucleotides matching TRBD2. With V trimmed by 4 bases and J by 3 bases, 6 bases remained unmatched. CDR3 length equals 16 residues. Germline V gene data show CDR1 as MNHEY and CDR2 as SVGAGI. The CDR3 DNA is TGTGCCAGCAGTTTACGTAGCGGGGGGATCTACAATGAGCAGTTCTTC. As protein: CASSLRSGGIYNEQFF.

The chain carries TRBV27 and TRBJ1-2; 8 nucleotides agree with TRBD1. J lost 4 bases, V lost 8 bases, and 3 bases had no gene match. Germline V gene data show CDR1 as MNHEY and CDR2 as SMNVEV (reference sequence). The CDR3 totals 12 residues. CDR3 nucleotides: TGTGCCAGCTCGGACAGGGTCTATGGCTACACCTTC. This translates into CASSDRVYGYTF.

The chain is built from TRBV7-6 and TRBJ1-1, with no clear D. CDR1 SGHVS and CDR2 FNYEAQ come from the germline V gene. Deletions cut 2 bases from V and 7 bases from J, with 8 bases between. The CDR3 consists of 12 residues. The CDR3 here is CASSLPYSEAFF. As DNA, the CDR3 is TGTGCCAGCAGCTTACCTTACAGTGAAGCTTTCTTT.

This chain connects TRBV20-1 to TRBJ1-2; D gene unclear. The CDR3 loop spans 9 amino acids. The germline gives CDR1 DFQATT, CDR2 SNEGSKA (reference sequence). V gave up 6 bases and J gave up 6 bases, with 5 bases separating them. As DNA, the CDR3 is TGCAGTGCCGTCGATGGCTACACCTTC. As protein: CSAVDGYTF.

The chain has TRBV6-5 and TRBJ2-2; TRBD2 matches 8 bases. The V and J ends lost 0 bases and 5 bases, in that order; junction bases with no gene match: 5. The germline gives CDR1 MNHEY, CDR2 SVGAGI. The CDR3 runs 16 residues. The CDR3 sequence is CASSYSIPSGTGELFF. Here the CDR3 DNA reads TGTGCCAGCAGTTACTCGATCCCTAGCGGGACCGGGGAGCTGTTTTTT.

This sequence joins TRBV5-6 and TRBJ1-1; tentative D call: TRBD1 (6 bases). The CDR3 is made up of 14 amino acids. With 1 base removed from V and 6 bases from J, the gap between germline ends came to 13 bases. Germline V CDR1 and CDR2: SGHDT, YYEEEE. The CDR3 is CASSLRGFGAEAFF. Here the CDR3 DNA reads TGTGCCAGCAGCTTGAGGGGGTTTGGGGCTGAAGCTTTCTTT.